This T cell receptor beta chain is from a study of shared clonotypes between healthy human individuals. Study-wide findings and caveats: Only blood was sampled, and tissue TCR repertoires likely differ from blood ones. The sharing of roughly 5% of naive CD4 clonotypes was seen across a handful of donors.

TCRdb's copy holds only in-frame clones and misses some; the assay was immunoSEQ multiplex PCR. The repertoire holds approximately 2.3 million clones, over 85% seen once, with 0.3% to 0.4% in the top ten. Regarding this clone: As yet, its antigen is unknown.

The receptor was derived from a man aged 18 to 29 in good health. Some clones in this sample may be carry-over from other donors' samples. Material: naive CD4+ T cells from PBMCs. Subset defined: CD45RA+ positively selected.

The CDR3 is CASSQDLFPPGNYGYTF. For the CDR3, the DNA is TGTGCCAGCAGCCAGGACCTATTCCCCCCGGGTAACTATGGCTACACCTTC. The rearrangement uses TRBV4-2 and TRBJ1-2; D gene ambiguous. The germline V gene has CDR1 LGHNA and CDR2 YNFKEQ. The V end lost 3 bases, the J end lost 1 base, and 18 bases lay between the germline ends. This CDR3 spans 17 amino acids.